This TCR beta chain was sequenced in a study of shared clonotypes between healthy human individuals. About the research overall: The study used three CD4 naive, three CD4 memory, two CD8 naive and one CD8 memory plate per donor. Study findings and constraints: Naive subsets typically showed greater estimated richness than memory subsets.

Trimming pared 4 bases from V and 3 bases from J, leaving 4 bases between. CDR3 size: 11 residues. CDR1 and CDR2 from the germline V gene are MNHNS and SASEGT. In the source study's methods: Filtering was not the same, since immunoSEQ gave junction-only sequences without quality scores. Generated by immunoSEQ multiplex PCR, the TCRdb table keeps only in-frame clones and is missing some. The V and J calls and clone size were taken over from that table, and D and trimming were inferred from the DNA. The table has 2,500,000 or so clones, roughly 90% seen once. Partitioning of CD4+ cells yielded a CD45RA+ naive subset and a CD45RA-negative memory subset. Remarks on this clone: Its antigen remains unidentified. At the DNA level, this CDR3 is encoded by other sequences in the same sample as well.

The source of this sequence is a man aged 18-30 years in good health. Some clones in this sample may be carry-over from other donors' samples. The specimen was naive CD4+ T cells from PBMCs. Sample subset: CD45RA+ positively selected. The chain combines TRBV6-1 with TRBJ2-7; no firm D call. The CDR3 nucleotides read TGTGCCAGCAGTGCTAACTACGAGCAGTACTTC. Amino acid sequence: CASSANYEQYF.